This is a list of T cell receptor beta chains from one sample in a study of cytomegalovirus exposure and HLA in healthy donors. TCRdb's table, derived via immunoSEQ multiplex PCR, lists solely in-frame clones and lacks some. The sample has 90,000 to 150,000 clones, around 68% seen once; the top ten hold under 14%. The sample consisted of PBMCs. These receptors all stem from a woman aged 45-65 years in good health and CMV-seropositive. Both conserved end residues are part of each CDR3. Fields, in order: D gene, V gene, J gene, clone size, CDR3 protein, CDR3 DNA. A D gene is named only where the DNA matches it firmly. Only part of the rows carry a size: once, few, many, or a class if the clone is expanded.

d_call: .; v_call: TRBV7-9; j_call: TRBJ2-1; clone_size: .; cdr3_aa: CASGQLSYNEQFF; cdr3_nt: TGTGCCAGTGGGCAGCTTTCCTACAATGAGCAGTTCTTC
d_call: TRBD1; v_call: TRBV7-8; j_call: TRBJ2-3; clone_size: .; cdr3_aa: CASRKTGATDTQYF; cdr3_nt: TGTGCCAGCAGAAAAACAGGGGCCACAGATACGCAGTATTTT
d_call: .; v_call: TRBV18; j_call: TRBJ1-2; clone_size: .; cdr3_aa: CASSPGGTFYGYTF; cdr3_nt: TGTGCCAGCTCACCAGGAGGGACCTTCTATGGCTACACCTTC
d_call: .; v_call: TRBV7-9; j_call: TRBJ2-7; clone_size: .; cdr3_aa: CASSHSGKFPYEQYF; cdr3_nt: TGTGCCAGCAGTCATTCCGGGAAATTCCCCTACGAGCAGTACTTC
d_call: .; v_call: TRBV5-1; j_call: TRBJ2-3; clone_size: .; cdr3_aa: CASSLDRTVSDTQYF; cdr3_nt: TGCGCCAGCAGCTTGGACAGGACAGTCTCAGATACGCAGTATTTT
d_call: .; v_call: TRBV30; j_call: TRBJ1-2; clone_size: .; cdr3_aa: CAWSDRDYGYTF; cdr3_nt: TGTGCCTGGAGTGACAGGGACTATGGCTACACCTTC
d_call: .; v_call: TRBV6-1; j_call: TRBJ1-1; clone_size: .; cdr3_aa: CASNEKQGRAEAFF; cdr3_nt: TGTGCCAGCAATGAAAAGCAGGGGAGGGCTGAAGCTTTCTTT
d_call: .; v_call: TRBV2; j_call: TRBJ1-1; clone_size: .; cdr3_aa: CASSEGRTMNTEAFF; cdr3_nt: TGTGCCAGCAGTGAAGGCCGGACTATGAACACTGAAGCTTTCTTT
d_call: TRBD2; v_call: TRBV4-1; j_call: TRBJ2-4; clone_size: few; cdr3_aa: CASSQGLAGGLAKNIQYF; cdr3_nt: TGCGCCAGCAGCCAGGGACTAGCGGGGGGGCTAGCCAAAAACATTCAGTACTTC
d_call: .; v_call: TRBV5-1; j_call: TRBJ2-5; clone_size: .; cdr3_aa: CASSLDGYQETQYF; cdr3_nt: TGCGCCAGCAGCTTGGACGGGTACCAAGAGACCCAGTACTTC
d_call: TRBD1; v_call: TRBV30; j_call: TRBJ1-5; clone_size: .; cdr3_aa: CASTGQGAGQPQHF; cdr3_nt: TGTGCCTCTACAGGACAGGGGGCCGGTCAGCCCCAGCATTTT
d_call: .; v_call: TRBV30; j_call: TRBJ1-6; clone_size: .; cdr3_aa: CAWREGVSPLHF; cdr3_nt: TGTGCCTGGAGAGAGGGGGTATCACCCCTCCACTTT
d_call: .; v_call: TRBV4-1; j_call: TRBJ2-7; clone_size: few; cdr3_aa: CASSQRQAYEQYF; cdr3_nt: TGCGCCAGCAGCCAAAGACAGGCCTACGAGCAGTACTTC
d_call: .; v_call: TRBV25-1; j_call: TRBJ2-7; clone_size: once; cdr3_aa: CASSDSGTRGNYEQYF; cdr3_nt: TGTGCCAGCAGCGATTCCGGGACACGGGGAAACTACGAGCAGTACTTC
d_call: .; v_call: TRBV5-1; j_call: TRBJ2-5; clone_size: .; cdr3_aa: CASSIGTSQETQYF; cdr3_nt: TGCGCCAGCAGCATAGGGACTTCCCAAGAGACCCAGTACTTC
d_call: .; v_call: TRBV7-2; j_call: TRBJ2-3; clone_size: .; cdr3_aa: CASSRTSTDTQYF; cdr3_nt: TGTGCCAGCAGCCGGACTAGCACAGATACGCAGTATTTT
d_call: .; v_call: TRBV29-1; j_call: TRBJ2-7; clone_size: .; cdr3_aa: CSVGSDEQYF; cdr3_nt: TGCAGCGTTGGGTCGGACGAGCAGTACTTC
d_call: TRBD2; v_call: TRBV6-5; j_call: TRBJ2-5; clone_size: .; cdr3_aa: CASTFSGRPQETQYF; cdr3_nt: TGTGCCAGCACATTTAGCGGGAGGCCCCAGGAGACCCAGTACTTC
d_call: TRBD2; v_call: TRBV7-2; j_call: TRBJ2-3; clone_size: once; cdr3_aa: CASRLLLAGSLRSDTQYF; cdr3_nt: TGTGCCAGCAGACTCCTACTAGCGGGGTCCCTTAGGTCGGATACGCAGTATTTT
d_call: TRBD1; v_call: TRBV7-2; j_call: TRBJ2-5; clone_size: .; cdr3_aa: CASSLGQGRLETQYF; cdr3_nt: TGTGCCAGCAGCTTGGGACAGGGGAGGTTGGAGACCCAGTACTTC
d_call: .; v_call: TRBV6-4; j_call: TRBJ1-1; clone_size: .; cdr3_aa: CASSSVGGLGATEAFF; cdr3_nt: TGTGCCAGCAGTTCCGTCGGGGGGCTAGGGGCTACTGAAGCTTTCTTT
d_call: .; v_call: TRBV7-7; j_call: TRBJ2-1; clone_size: .; cdr3_aa: CASSLGTSRSYNEQFF; cdr3_nt: TGTGCCAGCAGCTTAGGGACTTCTCGCTCCTACAATGAGCAGTTCTTC
d_call: TRBD1; v_call: TRBV6-5; j_call: TRBJ1-1; clone_size: .; cdr3_aa: CASSEDRGNTEAFF; cdr3_nt: TGTGCCAGCAGCGAGGACAGGGGGAACACTGAAGCTTTCTTT
d_call: TRBD2; v_call: TRBV7-2; j_call: TRBJ2-5; clone_size: .; cdr3_aa: CASSLGASGFQETQYF; cdr3_nt: TGTGCCAGCAGCTTAGGGGCTAGCGGCTTCCAAGAGACCCAGTACTTC
d_call: TRBD1; v_call: TRBV6-4; j_call: TRBJ2-1; clone_size: .; cdr3_aa: CASSDLQGANEQFF; cdr3_nt: TGTGCCAGCAGTGACCTACAGGGGGCTAATGAGCAGTTCTTC
d_call: TRBD1; v_call: TRBV6-6; j_call: TRBJ2-5; clone_size: .; cdr3_aa: CASSFPDRGGETQYF; cdr3_nt: TGTGCCAGCAGTTTTCCGGACAGGGGAGGAGAGACCCAGTACTTC
d_call: .; v_call: TRBV5-4; j_call: TRBJ1-4; clone_size: .; cdr3_aa: CASSIGSNEKLFF; cdr3_nt: TGTGCCAGCAGCATCGGGAGTAATGAAAAACTGTTTTTT
d_call: .; v_call: TRBV6-5; j_call: TRBJ2-5; clone_size: few; cdr3_aa: CASSPVPYQETQYF; cdr3_nt: TGTGCCAGCAGTCCGGTTCCTTACCAAGAGACCCAGTACTTC
d_call: .; v_call: TRBV6-5; j_call: TRBJ2-7; clone_size: .; cdr3_aa: CASSRLEGYEQYF; cdr3_nt: TGTGCCAGCTCTCGGCTTGAGGGCTACGAGCAGTACTTC
d_call: .; v_call: TRBV18; j_call: TRBJ1-3; clone_size: .; cdr3_aa: CASSPPAGSTIYF; cdr3_nt: TGTGCCAGCTCACCACCCGCGGGGAGCACCATATATTTT
d_call: .; v_call: TRBV7-8; j_call: TRBJ2-2; clone_size: .; cdr3_aa: CASSLERTGFTGELFF; cdr3_nt: TGTGCCAGCAGCTTGGAGAGAACAGGCTTCACCGGGGAGCTGTTTTTT
d_call: .; v_call: TRBV19; j_call: TRBJ1-2; clone_size: once; cdr3_aa: CATEARHSNNYGYTF; cdr3_nt: TGTGCCACTGAAGCCCGTCACTCAAATAACTATGGCTACACCTTC
d_call: TRBD2; v_call: TRBV5-1; j_call: TRBJ2-1; clone_size: .; cdr3_aa: CASSLTSGHNEQFF; cdr3_nt: TGCGCCAGCAGCTTAACTAGCGGGCACAATGAGCAGTTCTTC